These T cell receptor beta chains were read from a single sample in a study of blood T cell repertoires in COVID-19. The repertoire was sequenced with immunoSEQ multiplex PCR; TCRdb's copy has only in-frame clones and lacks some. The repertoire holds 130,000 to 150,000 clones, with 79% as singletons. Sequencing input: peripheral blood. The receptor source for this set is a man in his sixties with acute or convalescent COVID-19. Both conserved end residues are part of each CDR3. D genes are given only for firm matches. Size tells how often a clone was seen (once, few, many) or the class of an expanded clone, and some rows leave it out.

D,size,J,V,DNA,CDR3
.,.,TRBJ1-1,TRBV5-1,TGCGCCAGCAGCCCAGTTTTGAACACTGAAGCTTTCTTT,CASSPVLNTEAFF
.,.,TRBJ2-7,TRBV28,TGTGCCAGCCAGCGACTGGGCTACGAGCAGTACTTC,CASQRLGYEQYF
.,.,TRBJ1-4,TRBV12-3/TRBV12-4,TGTGCCAGCGGAGGGAGGGAAAAACTGTTTTTT,CASGGREKLFF
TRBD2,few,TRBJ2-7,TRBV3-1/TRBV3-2,TGTGCCAGCAGCCATCCCGGACTAGCGGCCCCCTACGAGCAGTACTTC,CASSHPGLAAPYEQYF
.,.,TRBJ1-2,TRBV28,TGTGCCAGCAGTTTGGCGGTTATCTATGGCTACACCTTC,CASSLAVIYGYTF
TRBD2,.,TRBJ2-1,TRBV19,TGTGCCAGTAGTTTTGGACTAGCGGGAGGGCCGGGTGAGCAGTTCTTC,CASSFGLAGGPGEQFF
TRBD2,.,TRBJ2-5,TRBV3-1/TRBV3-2,TGTGCCAGCAGCCAAGCGGCGGGAGTCGGAGAGACCCAGTACTTC,CASSQAAGVGETQYF
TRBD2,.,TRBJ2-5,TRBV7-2,TGTGCCAGCAGCTTAGCGAGTCTGGGGAGGGGTCAAGAGACCCAGTACTTC,CASSLASLGRGQETQYF
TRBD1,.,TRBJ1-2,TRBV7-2,TGTGCCAGCAGCCCAAGCCGGGACAGCCTGAACTATGGCTACACCTTC,CASSPSRDSLNYGYTF
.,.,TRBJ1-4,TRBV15,TGTGCCACCAGCAGAGATAAGGGACAAGCTAATGAAAAACTGTTTTTT,CATSRDKGQANEKLFF
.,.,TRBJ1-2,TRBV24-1,TGTGCCCCCGACGGGAGGGCTAAAGGCTACACCTTC,CAPDGRAKGYTF
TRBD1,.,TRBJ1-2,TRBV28,TGTGCCAGCAGTTGGACAGGTGAGTTAGCTAACTATGGCTACACCTTC,CASSWTGELANYGYTF
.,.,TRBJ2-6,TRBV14,TGTGCCAGCAGCCAAGGGAGGAACCCCCCCCGCTCTGGGGCCAACGTCCTGACTTTC,CASSQGRNPPRSGANVLTF
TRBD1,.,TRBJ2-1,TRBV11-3,TGTGCCAGCAGCTCGACAGGGTCCTCCTACAATGAGCAGTTCTTC,CASSSTGSSYNEQFF
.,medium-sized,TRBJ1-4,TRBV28,TGTGCCAGCAGTCCCCCGCGGGGGAAACTGTTTTTT,CASSPPRGKLFF
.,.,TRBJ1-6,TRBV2,TGTGCCAGCAGTGAACAGCGGGGCATGTCACCCCTCCACTTT,CASSEQRGMSPLHF
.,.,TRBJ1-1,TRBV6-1,TGTGCCAGCAGTGAAGTATATAACACTGAAGCTTTCTTT,CASSEVYNTEAFF
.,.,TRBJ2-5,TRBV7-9,TGTGCCAGCAGCTTAGATAGAGAGACCCAGTACTTC,CASSLDRETQYF
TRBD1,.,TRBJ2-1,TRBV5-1,TGCGCCAGCAGCTCGGAACAGGGGGCAAACTACAATGAGCAGTTCTTC,CASSSEQGANYNEQFF
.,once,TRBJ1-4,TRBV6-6,TGTGCCAGCAGTCGACATCATCGGACTTCAACTAATGAAAAACTGTTTTTT,CASSRHHRTSTNEKLFF
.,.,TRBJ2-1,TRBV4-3,TGCGCCAGCAGCCAAGTAGGCGGGATCTACAATGAGCAGTTCTTC,CASSQVGGIYNEQFF
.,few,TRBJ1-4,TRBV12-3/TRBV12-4,TGTGCCAGCAGGCAAGGACAGAATGAAAAACTGTTTTTT,CASRQGQNEKLFF
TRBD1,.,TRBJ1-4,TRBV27,TGTGCCAGCAGCCGGGACAGGGTGGGTGAAAAACTGTTTTTT,CASSRDRVGEKLFF
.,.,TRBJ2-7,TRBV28,TGTGCCAGCAGTTCGGACAGCTTTGGATTCTACGAGCAGTACTTC,CASSSDSFGFYEQYF
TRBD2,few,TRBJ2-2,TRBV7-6,TGTGCCAGCAGCCCAGGGACTAGTAGTACCGGGGAGCTGTTTTTT,CASSPGTSSTGELFF
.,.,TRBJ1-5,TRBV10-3,TGTGCCATCAGTGAGTCGGAGACAGTAGTCGGACAGCCCCAGCATTTT,CAISESETVVGQPQHF
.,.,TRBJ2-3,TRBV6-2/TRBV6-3,TGTGCCAGCAGTTACCCTGCTAGTTTTGCAGATACGCAGTATTTT,CASSYPASFADTQYF
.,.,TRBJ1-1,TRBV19,TGTGCCAGTAGTATGGGAGGGGCCTCCCTCGTAGCTTTCTTT,CASSMGGASLVAFF
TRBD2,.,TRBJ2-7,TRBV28,TGTGCCAGCAATGAGGGCGGGAGCTACGAGCAGTACTTC,CASNEGGSYEQYF
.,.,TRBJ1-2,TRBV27,TGTGCCAGCAGTTTAAAGTCTGTAGGACAGTATAACTATGGCTACACCTTC,CASSLKSVGQYNYGYTF
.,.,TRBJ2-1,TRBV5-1,TGCGCCAGCAGCTTGGGTGGTTCTATTGGCGCGGATGAGCAGTTCTTC,CASSLGGSIGADEQFF
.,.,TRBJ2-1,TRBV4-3,TGCGCCAGCAGCCAAGAGAGCGGCGGTGCCTCCTACAATGAGCAGTTCTTC,CASSQESGGASYNEQFF
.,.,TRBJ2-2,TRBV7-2,TGTGCCAGCAGCCATAGCGGTAACACCGGGGAGCTGTTTTTT,CASSHSGNTGELFF
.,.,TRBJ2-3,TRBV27,TGTGCCAGCAGTAACTTAGATACGCAGTATTTT,CASSNLDTQYF
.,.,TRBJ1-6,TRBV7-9,TGTGCCAGCAGCTTAGAACCCGCGCAAAATTCACCCCTCCACTTT,CASSLEPAQNSPLHF
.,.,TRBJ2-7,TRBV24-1,TGTGCCACCAGTCCCGCAGGGACCTACGAGCAGTACTTC,CATSPAGTYEQYF
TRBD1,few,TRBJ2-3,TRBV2,TGTGCCAGCAAAAGGGACAGGGGCGGCGGTACAGCAACAGATACGCAGTATTTT,CASKRDRGGGTATDTQYF
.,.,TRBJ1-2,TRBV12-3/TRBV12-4,TGTGCCGCAGGGGAAGATGGCTACACCTTC,CAAGEDGYTF
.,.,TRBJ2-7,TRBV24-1,TGTGCCACCAGTGATTCCAGGCCCCCGAGTCAGCAGTACTTC,CATSDSRPPSQQYF
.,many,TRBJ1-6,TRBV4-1,TGCGCCAGCAGCCAAGATGGGGGCATTAATTCACCCCTCCACTTT,CASSQDGGINSPLHF
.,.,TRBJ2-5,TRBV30,TGTGCCTGGAGAGGGCTAGGGGGGGCGGTTGAGACCCAGTACTTC,CAWRGLGGAVETQYF
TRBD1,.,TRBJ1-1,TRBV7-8,TGTGCCAGCAGCCGAGACAGGGCGGGGGTCGAAGCTTTCTTT,CASSRDRAGVEAFF
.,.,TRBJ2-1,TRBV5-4,TGTGCCAGCAGTATGACAGGATTCAACAATGAGCAGTTCTTC,CASSMTGFNNEQFF
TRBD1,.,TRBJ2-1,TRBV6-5,TGTGCCACCGACTACAGGGGGAGCTCCTACAATGAGCAGTTCTTC,CATDYRGSSYNEQFF
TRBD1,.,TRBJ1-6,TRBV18,TGTGCCAGCTCACCGGGGACAGGAGATAATTCACCCCTCCACTTT,CASSPGTGDNSPLHF